This T cell receptor beta chain emerged from a study of monozygotic twins with inflammatory bowel disease. The CDR3 runs 14 residues. Germline V gene lookup returns CDR1 DFQATT and CDR2 SNEGSKA (reference sequence). From the 5' RACE reads, TCRdb lists one entry per CDR3 protein and no DNA. The sample has approximately 100,000 distinct CDR3 sequences; the top ten hold under 2.5%. The source of this sequence is a human donor with ulcerative colitis or Crohn's disease, or a healthy co-twin of an affected twin (not recorded which). Sequencing was done on a sample of blood. V is TRBV20-1 and J is TRBJ2-7; the D gene TCRdb calls, TRBD1, cannot be checked with no DNA. The CDR3 loop is CSAPGGQVVSEQYF.